The 14 T cell receptor beta chains in this list originate from one sample, sequenced in a study of response to subunit inactivated influenza vaccine. TCRdb re-called the RT-PCR reads through MiXCR, storing one row per CDR3 protein. This table holds approximately 530,000 distinct CDR3 sequences, about 7.2% found once. Material: PBMCs from blood, obtained around 25 months after vaccination. These receptors all come from a man between 50 and 70 years old who received an inactivated influenza vaccine.

This clonotype appeared many times. V usage is TRBV11-1 and J usage is TRBJ2-7; TRBD1 agrees at 7 bases. The CDR3 contains 15 residues. Germline loops: CDR1 SGHAT, CDR2 FQDESV (reference sequence). Trimming took 5 bases from V and 3 from J; bases not matched to a gene: 10. This CDR3 reads CASSVSRGLFYEQYF. The CDR3 nucleotides read TGTGCCAGCAGCGTTAGTAGGGGGCTTTTCTACGAGCAGTACTTC.

This clonotype was counted only a few times. The rearrangement joins TRBV3-1 to TRBJ2-5; TRBD1 matches at 7 bases. The CDR3 extends over 15 amino acids. Germline V gene data show CDR1 as LGHDT and CDR2 as YNNKEL (reference sequence). V gave up 1 base and J gave up 4 bases; unmatched junction bases: 6. CDR3 sequence (DNA): TGTGCCAGCAGCCAAGTGAAGGGGGCGAGAGAGACCCAGTACTTC. Its protein product is CASSQVKGARETQYF.

This clonotype has only a few counts. The rearrangement joins TRBV29-1 to TRBJ2-1; 8 nucleotides agree with TRBD2. The CDR3 runs 14 residues. Trimming at V came to 3 bases and at J to 4 bases, leaving 5 bases not matched to a gene. CDR1 is SQVTM and CDR2 is ANQGSEA in the germline V gene. CDR3 nucleotide sequence: TGCAGCGTTGAGCTAGCGGGTTCTTACAATGAGCAGTTCTTC. Encoded protein: CSVELAGSYNEQFF.

The chain is built from TRBV27 and TRBJ1-3, with D unclear. The CDR3 runs to 16 residues. Deletions cut 6 bases from V and 0 bases from J, with 15 bases between. From germline, CDR1 is MNHEY and CDR2 SMNVEV (reference sequence). CDR3 loop: CASRGTGRYSGNTIYF. DNA of the CDR3: TGTGCCAGCAGGGGTACGGGAAGGTACTCTGGAAACACCATATATTTT.

The chain couples TRBV5-1 to TRBJ2-7, with D unclear. V was pared by 4 bases and J by 0 bases, with 11 bases between. This CDR3 has 14 amino acids. Germline CDR1 reads SGHRS; CDR2 reads YFSETQ. The CDR3 DNA reads TGCGCCAGCAGCGCGGACGTTAGCTCCTACGAGCAGTACTTC. Translation gives CASSADVSSYEQYF.

J is TRBJ2-2 and V is TRBV19; D gene uncertain. The CDR3 spans 14 residues. Germline CDR1 reads LNHDA; CDR2 reads SQIVND (reference sequence). With 3 bases removed from V and 0 bases from J, the gap between germline ends came to 5 bases. In DNA form, the CDR3 reads TGTGCCAGTAGTATGTACACGAACACCGGGGAGCTGTTTTTT. Amino acid sequence: CASSMYTNTGELFF.

This clonotype was counted at least ten times. The gene calls are TRBV12-3 or TRBV12-4 and TRBJ2-3, with 11 nucleotides matching TRBD2. Germline trimming cut 4 bases from V and 5 bases from J; bases unmatched to any gene: 11. CDR3 length: 17 amino acids. DNA for the CDR3: TGTGCCAGCAGTTCTAGAGGACTAGCGGGTAGTGGAGATACGCAGTATTTT. As protein: CASSSRGLAGSGDTQYF.

This clonotype was seen at least ten times. The chain joins TRBV5-1 to TRBJ2-1, with 8 bases matching TRBD2. V lost 5 bases, J lost 0 bases, and 7 bases stayed unmatched. The CDR3 is 16 amino acids. The V gene's germline CDR1 is SGHRS and CDR2 YFSETQ. CDR3 sequence reads: CASSMSGTSSYNEQFF. CDR3 nucleotide sequence: TGCGCCAGCAGTATGAGCGGGACTAGCTCCTACAATGAGCAGTTCTTC.

The sample holds many counts of this clonotype. The genes are TRBV5-1 and TRBJ1-3; D gene uncertain. The germline gives CDR1 SGHRS, CDR2 YFSETQ. V was pared by 0 bases and J by 2 bases, with 9 bases between. This CDR3 has 15 amino acids. CDR3 sequence: CASSLEGNPGNTIYF. CDR3 in DNA: TGCGCCAGCAGCTTGGAAGGGAATCCTGGAAACACCATATATTTT. The full variable domain, in which reference TRBV5-1 and TRBJ1-3 provide the parts outside the CDR3, is KAGVTQTPRYLIKTRGQQVTLSCSPISGHRSVSWYQQTPGQGLQFLFEYFSETQRNKGNFPGRFSGRQFSNSRSEMNVSTLELGDSALYLCASSLEGNPGNTIYFGEGSWLTVV.

Only a few counts were recorded for this clonotype. The V and J genes are TRBV20-1 and TRBJ2-5; TRBD1 might be the D (7 bases). Trimming pared 3 bases from V and 5 bases from J, leaving 13 bases between. CDR1 and CDR2 (germline): DFQATT, SNEGSKA (reference sequence). This CDR3 contains 13 residues. The CDR3, as DNA: TGCAGTGCTAGCCAGGGGGGTTTGGAGACCCAGTACTTC. Encoded protein: CSASQGGLETQYF.

This clonotype has a count of ten or more. The CDR3 DNA sequence: TGCGCCAGCAGCTCGGGACAGCCGAATGAAAAACTGTTTTTT. Its protein product is CASSSGQPNEKLFF. This rearrangement joins TRBV5-1 to TRBJ1-4, with 7 bases identical to TRBD1. The CDR3 totals 14 residues. Germline loops: CDR1 SGHRS, CDR2 YFSETQ. With 3 bases clipped from V and 5 bases from J, the junction kept 4 bases outside the gene matches.

This clonotype was counted many times. This sequence joins TRBV28 and TRBJ2-2, with 7 bases that match TRBD1. V shed 3 bases, J shed 1 base, and the junction held 8 bases outside the gene matches. Per the germline V gene, CDR1 is MDHEN and CDR2 is SYDVKM. The CDR3 length is 17 residues. CDR3 in DNA: TGTGCCAGCAGTTTCCTGACAGGGAGAGGGAACACCGGGGAGCTGTTTTTT. This sequence encodes CASSFLTGRGNTGELFF.

This clonotype turned up a few times. The rearrangement links TRBV7-9 to TRBJ1-6; tentative D call: TRBD1 (6 bases). V lost 4 bases, J lost 10 bases, and 11 bases lay in between. CDR3 length: 13 residues. The germline CDR1 and CDR2 sequences are SEHNR and FQNEAQ (reference sequence). CDR3 region: CASSSGVGSPLHF. Here the CDR3 DNA reads TGTGCCAGCAGCTCAGGGGTCGGGTCACCCCTCCACTTT.

This chain joins TRBV2 and TRBJ2-1; no clear D. This CDR3 region has 13 residues. Trimming shortened V by 1 base and J by 9 bases, and 10 bases separated the two germline ends. Germline CDR1 reads SNHLY; CDR2 reads FYNNEI. The CDR3 spells CASSEGRLTEQFF. CDR3 coding DNA: TGTGCCAGCAGTGAAGGAAGACTGACTGAGCAGTTCTTC.